This T cell receptor (beta chain) was found in a study of T cell changes during pregnancy in multiple sclerosis. The data were produced by immunoSEQ multiplex PCR, yet TCRdb's version contains in-frame clones alone and is incomplete. The sample carries around 80,000 clones, 90% to 95% recorded once. V was clipped by 0 bases and J by 3 bases; unmatched bases: 1. Germline CDR1 reads SGHDT; CDR2 reads YYEEEE. The CDR3 has 14 amino acids. The TCR was taken from a female donor with multiple sclerosis, enrolled in a pregnancy study. The chain recombines TRBV5-6 with TRBJ2-3; 7 nucleotides align to TRBD1. Sequences were derived from peripheral blood, sampled before pregnancy. Here the CDR3 DNA reads TGTGCCAGCAGCTTGGACAGGGGAACAGATACGCAGTATTTT. It specifies CASSLDRGTDTQYF.